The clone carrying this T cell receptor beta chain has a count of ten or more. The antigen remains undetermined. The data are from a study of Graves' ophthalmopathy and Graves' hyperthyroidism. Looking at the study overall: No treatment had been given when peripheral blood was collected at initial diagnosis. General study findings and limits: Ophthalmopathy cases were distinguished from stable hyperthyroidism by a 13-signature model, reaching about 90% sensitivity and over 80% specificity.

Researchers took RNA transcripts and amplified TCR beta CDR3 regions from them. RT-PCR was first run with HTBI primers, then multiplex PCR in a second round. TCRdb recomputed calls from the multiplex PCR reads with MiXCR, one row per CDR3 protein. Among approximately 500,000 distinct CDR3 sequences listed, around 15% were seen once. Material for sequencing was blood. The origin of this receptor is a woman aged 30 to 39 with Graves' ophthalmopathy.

The DNA for the CDR3 is TGTGCCAGCAGCTTGACAGGGAGCCACTGGGAAGCTTTCTTT. Translated, it gives CASSLTGSHWEAFF. The chain recombines TRBV7-2 with TRBJ1-1, with 7 bases matching TRBD1. The CDR3 is 14 residues long. Germline loops: CDR1 SGHTA, CDR2 FQGNSA. The V and J ends lost 3 bases and 8 bases, in that order; junction bases with no gene match: 9.